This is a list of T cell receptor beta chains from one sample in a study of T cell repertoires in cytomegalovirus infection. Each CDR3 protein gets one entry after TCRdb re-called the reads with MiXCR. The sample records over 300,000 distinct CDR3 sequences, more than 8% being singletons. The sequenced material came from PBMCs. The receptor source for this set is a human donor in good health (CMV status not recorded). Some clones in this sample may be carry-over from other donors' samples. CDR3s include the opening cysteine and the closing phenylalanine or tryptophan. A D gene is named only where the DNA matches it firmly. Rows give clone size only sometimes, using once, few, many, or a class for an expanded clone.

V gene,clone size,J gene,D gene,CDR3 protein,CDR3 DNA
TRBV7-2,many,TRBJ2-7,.,CASSLSGARVDEQYF,TGTGCCAGCAGCTTATCAGGGGCCCGGGTCGACGAGCAGTACTTC
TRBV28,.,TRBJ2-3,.,CASIAGPTRTDTQYF,TGTGCCAGCATCGCCGGGCCTACCCGCACAGATACGCAGTATTTT
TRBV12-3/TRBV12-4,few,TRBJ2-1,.,CASSPKNNEQFF,TGTGCCAGCAGCCCTAAGAACAATGAGCAGTTCTTC
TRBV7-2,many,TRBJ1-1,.,CASSLGSRGLNTEAFF,TGTGCCAGCAGCTTGGGTTCTCGGGGGTTGAACACTGAAGCTTTCTTT
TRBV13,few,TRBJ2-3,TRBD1,CASSTGTGSSTDTQYF,TGTGCCAGCAGCACCGGGACAGGGTCTAGCACAGATACGCAGTATTTT
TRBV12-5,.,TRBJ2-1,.,CASGTLRTSYNEQFF,TGTGCTAGTGGTACCCTACGGACCTCCTACAATGAGCAGTTCTTC
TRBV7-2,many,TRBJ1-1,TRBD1,CASSLVLGQGKAGTEAFF,TGTGCCAGCAGCTTAGTGTTGGGACAGGGGAAAGCGGGGACTGAAGCTTTCTTT
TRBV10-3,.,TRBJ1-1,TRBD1,CAIGTGTWDTEAFF,TGTGCCATCGGGACAGGGACATGGGACACTGAAGCTTTCTTT
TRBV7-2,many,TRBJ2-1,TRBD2,CASSLALAGGRNEQFF,TGTGCCAGCAGCTTAGCTCTAGCGGGAGGTCGGAATGAGCAGTTCTTC
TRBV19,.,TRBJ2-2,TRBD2,CASSRLAGGDGELFF,TGTGCCAGTAGTAGACTAGCGGGAGGGGACGGGGAGCTGTTTTTT
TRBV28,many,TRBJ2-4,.,CASSFRATNIQYF,TGTGCCAGCAGTTTCAGGGCCACAAACATTCAGTACTTC
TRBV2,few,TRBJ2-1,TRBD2,CASRLGSGGAFNEQFF,TGTGCCAGCAGACTCGGGAGCGGGGGGGCTTTCAATGAGCAGTTCTTC
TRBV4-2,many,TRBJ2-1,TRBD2,CASSQDPAGGHEQFF,TGTGCCAGCAGCCAAGATCCGGCGGGGGGGCATGAGCAGTTCTTC
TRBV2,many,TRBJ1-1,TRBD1,CASTADRGGEAFF,TGTGCCAGCACCGCGGACAGGGGAGGTGAAGCTTTCTTT
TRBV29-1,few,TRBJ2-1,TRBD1,CSHGTGNDNEQFF,TGCAGCCACGGGACAGGGAATGACAATGAGCAGTTCTTC
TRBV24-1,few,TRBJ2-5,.,CAHPRTQYF,TGTGCCCACCCCAGGACCCAGTACTTC
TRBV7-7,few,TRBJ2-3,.,CASSLAQTGTDTQYF,TGTGCCAGCAGCTTAGCGCAGACGGGCACAGATACGCAGTATTTT
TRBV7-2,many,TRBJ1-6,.,CASSFEGSRSPLHF,TGTGCCAGCAGCTTTGAGGGATCGCGGTCACCCCTCCACTTT
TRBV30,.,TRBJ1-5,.,CAWRGDSNQPQHF,TGTGCCTGGAGGGGGGATAGCAATCAGCCCCAGCATTTT
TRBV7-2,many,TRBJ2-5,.,CASSLVGGIETQYF,TGTGCCAGCAGCTTAGTAGGCGGGATCGAGACCCAGTACTTC
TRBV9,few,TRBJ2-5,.,CASSARGSGETQYF,TGTGCCAGCAGCGCACGGGGTTCCGGGGAGACCCAGTACTTC
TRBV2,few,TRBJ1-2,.,CASSESRVGYGYTF,TGTGCCAGCAGTGAAAGCAGGGTCGGTTATGGCTACACCTTC
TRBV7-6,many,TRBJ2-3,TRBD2,CASSLASGLAVTDTQYF,TGTGCCAGCAGCTTGGCCTCGGGACTAGCGGTGACAGATACGCAGTATTTT
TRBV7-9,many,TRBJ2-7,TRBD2,CASSLYLGEGTSGPQWYF,TGTGCCAGCAGCTTATATTTGGGCGAGGGGACTAGCGGACCCCAGTGGTACTTC
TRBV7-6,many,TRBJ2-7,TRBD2,CASSLKGRTSGHLEQYF,TGTGCCAGCAGCTTAAAAGGTCGGACTAGCGGCCACCTAGAGCAGTACTTC
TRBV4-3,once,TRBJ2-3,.,CASSQGTGTDTQYF,TGCGCCAGCAGCCAGGGGACTGGCACAGATACGCAGTATTTT
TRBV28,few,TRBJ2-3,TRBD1,CASSLGLGQGLRADTQYF,TGTGCCAGCAGTTTAGGTCTGGGACAGGGACTTAGGGCAGATACGCAGTATTTT
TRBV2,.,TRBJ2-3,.,CASSVTGVADTQYF,TGTGCCAGCAGTGTTACGGGGGTGGCAGATACGCAGTATTTT
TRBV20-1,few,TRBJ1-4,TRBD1,CSGKRTGFVGLFF,TGCAGTGGGAAGAGGACAGGGTTCGTCGGGCTGTTTTTT
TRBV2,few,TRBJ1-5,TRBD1,CASDDRVGNQPQHF,TGTGCCAGCGATGACAGGGTTGGCAATCAGCCCCAGCATTTT
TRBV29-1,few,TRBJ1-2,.,CSVEDPQWGGYTF,TGCAGCGTTGAAGATCCCCAATGGGGTGGCTACACCTTC
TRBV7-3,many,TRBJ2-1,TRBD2,CASSKGLARGPYNEQFF,TGTGCCAGCAGCAAAGGACTAGCGAGGGGTCCATACAATGAGCAGTTCTTC
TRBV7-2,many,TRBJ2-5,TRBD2,CASSAGGGIETQYF,TGTGCCAGCAGCGCTGGGGGAGGGATCGAGACCCAGTACTTC
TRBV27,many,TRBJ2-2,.,CASSFGGDTGELFF,TGTGCCAGCAGTTTTGGGGGTGACACCGGGGAGCTGTTTTTT
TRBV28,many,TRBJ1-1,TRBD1,CASSLGDRGIATEAFF,TGTGCCAGCAGTTTAGGGGACAGGGGAATCGCCACTGAAGCTTTCTTT
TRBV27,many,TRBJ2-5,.,CASSTDTQETQYF,TGTGCCAGCAGTACCGACACTCAAGAGACCCAGTACTTC
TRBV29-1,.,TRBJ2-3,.,CSVGLAGDTQYF,TGCAGCGTTGGGCTAGCAGGAGATACGCAGTATTTT
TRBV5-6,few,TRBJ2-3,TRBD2,CASSFRLAGGPTDTQYF,TGTGCCAGCAGCTTCCGACTAGCGGGAGGACCCACAGATACGCAGTATTTT
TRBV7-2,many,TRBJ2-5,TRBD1,CASSRGQHQETQYF,TGTGCCAGCAGCCGGGGACAGCACCAAGAGACCCAGTACTTC
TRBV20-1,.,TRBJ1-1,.,CSASAGPNTEAFF,TGCAGTGCTTCCGCAGGGCCAAACACTGAAGCTTTCTTT
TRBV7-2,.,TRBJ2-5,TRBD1,CASSFKQGRQETQYF,TGTGCCAGCAGCTTCAAACAGGGGCGACAAGAGACCCAGTACTTC
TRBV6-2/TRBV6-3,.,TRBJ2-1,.,CASSFIPGSYNEQFF,TGTGCCAGCAGTTTCATACCAGGGTCCTACAATGAGCAGTTCTTC
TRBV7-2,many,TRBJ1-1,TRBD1,CASSTTGGLGKAFF,TGTGCCAGCAGCACGACAGGGGGACTTGGGAAGGCTTTCTTT
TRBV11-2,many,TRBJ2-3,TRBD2,CASSSGLAGGTDTQYF,TGTGCCAGCAGCTCGGGACTAGCGGGAGGAACAGATACGCAGTATTTT
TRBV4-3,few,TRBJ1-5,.,CASSQDLGNGNQPQHF,TGCGCCAGCAGCCAAGATTTGGGGAACGGCAATCAGCCCCAGCATTTT
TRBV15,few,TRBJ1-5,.,CATSRVSTGPNQPQHF,TGTGCCACCAGCAGAGTTAGTACAGGTCCCAATCAGCCCCAGCATTTT
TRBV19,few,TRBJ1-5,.,CASSIRAENGVNQPQHF,TGTGCCAGTAGTATAAGGGCAGAAAACGGAGTCAATCAGCCCCAGCATTTT
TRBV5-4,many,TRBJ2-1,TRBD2,CASSQRLAGYNEQFF,TGTGCCAGCAGCCAAAGACTAGCGGGGTACAATGAGCAGTTCTTC
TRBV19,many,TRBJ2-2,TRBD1,CASSNSRGDRGRTGELFF,TGTGCCAGTAGTAACTCTCGAGGTGACAGGGGGCGGACCGGGGAGCTGTTTTTT
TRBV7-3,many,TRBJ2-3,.,CASSLQVGGFKDTQYF,TGTGCCAGCAGCTTACAGGTCGGGGGCTTCAAAGATACGCAGTATTTT
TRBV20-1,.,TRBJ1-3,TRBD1,CSALQGPGNTIYF,TGCAGTGCCTTACAGGGGCCGGGAAACACCATATATTTT
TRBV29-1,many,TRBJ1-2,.,CSVSGGSLESNYGYTF,TGCAGCGTTAGCGGGGGGTCACTGGAATCTAACTATGGCTACACCTTC
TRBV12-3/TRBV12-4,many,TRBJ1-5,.,CASSLQWQPQHF,TGTGCCAGCAGTTTGCAGTGGCAGCCCCAGCATTTT